This entry is about one TCR beta chain. This clonotype turned up a few times. Its antigen specificity is not known. Qualities for individual bases were not recorded, and no much larger clone is one base off. The data were obtained in a study of patients and donors after allogeneic stem cell transplantation (dated by TCRdb to between 2020 and 2021). Library method: RT-PCR. Sequencing was performed on a NextSeq 550. TCRdb itself trimmed the public reads at Q25 with fastp, ran MiXCR and retained productive beta chains. Every CDR3 protein is listed once, alongside the most common genes and DNA of its rows. In all, the sample holds 150,000 to 200,000 distinct CDR3 sequences, and about 30% of those were seen once. The ten largest clonotypes hold approximately 3% of the sample. V loses 6 bases of germline sequence and J loses 8 bases, and the interval between the two ends is 13 bases. CDR1 and CDR2 (LGHDT, YNNKEL) derive from the germline V gene (reference sequence). Taken from cysteine to phenylalanine, the CDR3 has 12 residues. Only the CDR3 DNA is retained, 36 bases long and in frame from the first base.

This sequence was found in a human donor who was either an allogeneic HSCT recipient or a stem cell or donor lymphocyte infusion donor (not recorded which). It is not recorded whose cells these are; they may come from a transplant donor. The sequenced sample consisted of blood, either unsorted or a sorted T cell fraction (not recorded which). The chain uses TRBV3-1 and TRBJ1-2, with a tentative D gene TRBD1 over 5 matching bases. The DNA is TGTGCCAGCAGTCGGGACCTAGGGGGCTACACCTTC. This gives the protein CASSRDLGGYTF.